The TCR beta chain described here comes from a study of technical replicates of blood from a handful of donors. Clones were read by immunoSEQ multiplex PCR, and TCRdb kept only the in-frame ones, dropping some. The top ten hold around 0.42% of the sample, which has tens of thousands of clones, roughly 90% seen once. The germline gives CDR1 LNHDA, CDR2 SQIVND (reference sequence). The CDR3 runs to 15 residues. With 3 bases removed from V and 6 bases from J, the gap between germline ends came to 15 bases. This TCR was sampled from a human donor in good health. The sequencing input was T cells isolated from PBMCs. The chain combines TRBV19 with TRBJ1-5; maybe TRBD1 (5 bases). CDR3 protein: CASSIDSASGQPQHF. Written as DNA, the CDR3 is TGTGCCAGTAGTATTGACAGCGCGTCAGGTCAGCCCCAGCATTTT.